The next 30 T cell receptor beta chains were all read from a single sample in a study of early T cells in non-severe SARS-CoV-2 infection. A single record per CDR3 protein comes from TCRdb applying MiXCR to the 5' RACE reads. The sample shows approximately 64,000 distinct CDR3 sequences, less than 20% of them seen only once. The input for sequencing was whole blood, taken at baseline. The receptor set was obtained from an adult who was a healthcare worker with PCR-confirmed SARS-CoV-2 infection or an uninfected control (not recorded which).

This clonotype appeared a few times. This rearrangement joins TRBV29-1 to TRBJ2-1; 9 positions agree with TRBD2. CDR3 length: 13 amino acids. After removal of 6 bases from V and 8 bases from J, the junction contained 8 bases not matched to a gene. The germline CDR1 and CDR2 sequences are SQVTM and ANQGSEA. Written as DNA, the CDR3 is TGCAGCGTCAATAGCGGGAGAGTATATGAGCAGTTCTTC. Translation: CSVNSGRVYEQFF.

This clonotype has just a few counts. This CDR3 reads CASSPLPTVDQPQHF. For the CDR3, the DNA is TGTGCCAGCTCACCGCTACCCACTGTAGATCAGCCCCAGCATTTT. This chain connects TRBV18 to TRBJ1-5; D is unclear. CDR3 length equals 15 residues. Looked up from germline, CDR1 is KGHSH and CDR2 is LQKENI. Trimming pared 3 bases from V and 5 bases from J, leaving 14 bases between.

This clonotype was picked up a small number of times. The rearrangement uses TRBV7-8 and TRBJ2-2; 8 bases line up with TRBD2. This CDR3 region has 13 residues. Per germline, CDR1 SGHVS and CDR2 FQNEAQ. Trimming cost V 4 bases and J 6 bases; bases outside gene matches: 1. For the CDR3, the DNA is TGTGCCAGCAGCTGGACTAGCTCCGGGGAGCTGTTTTTT. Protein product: CASSWTSSGELFF.

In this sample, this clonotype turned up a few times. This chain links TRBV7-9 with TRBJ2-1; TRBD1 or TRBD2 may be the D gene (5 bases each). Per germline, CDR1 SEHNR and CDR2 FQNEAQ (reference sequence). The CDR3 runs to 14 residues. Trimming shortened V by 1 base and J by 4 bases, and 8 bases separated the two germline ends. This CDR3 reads CASSLGGKYNEQFF. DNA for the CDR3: TGTGCCAGCAGCTTAGGGGGGAAGTACAATGAGCAGTTCTTC.

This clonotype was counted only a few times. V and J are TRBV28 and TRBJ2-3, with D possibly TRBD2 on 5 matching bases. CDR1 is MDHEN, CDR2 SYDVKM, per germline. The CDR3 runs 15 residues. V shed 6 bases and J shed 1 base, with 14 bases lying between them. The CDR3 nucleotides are TGTGCCAGCAGGCCCCGGGGAGCCGGCACAGATACGCAGTATTTT. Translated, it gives CASRPRGAGTDTQYF.

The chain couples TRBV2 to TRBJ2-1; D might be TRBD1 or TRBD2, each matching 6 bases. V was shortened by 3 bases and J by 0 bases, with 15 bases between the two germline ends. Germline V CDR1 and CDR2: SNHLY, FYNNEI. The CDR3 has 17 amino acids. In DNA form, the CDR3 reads TGTGCCAGCAGTGACACCCCCGGGGGCCTCTCCTACAATGAGCAGTTCTTC. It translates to CASSDTPGGLSYNEQFF.

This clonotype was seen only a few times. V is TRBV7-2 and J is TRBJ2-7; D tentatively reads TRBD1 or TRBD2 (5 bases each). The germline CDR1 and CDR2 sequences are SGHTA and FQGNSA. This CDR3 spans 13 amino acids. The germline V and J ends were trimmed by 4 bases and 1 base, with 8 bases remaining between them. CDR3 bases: TGTGCCAGCAGCTATGGGGGTTCCTACGAGCAGTACTTC. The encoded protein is CASSYGGSYEQYF.

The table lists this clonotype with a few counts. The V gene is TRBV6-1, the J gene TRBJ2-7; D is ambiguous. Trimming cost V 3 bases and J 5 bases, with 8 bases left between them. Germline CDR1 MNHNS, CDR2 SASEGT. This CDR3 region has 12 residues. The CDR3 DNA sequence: TGTGCCAGCAGTGAGAATGGGCACGAGCAGTACTTC. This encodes CASSENGHEQYF.

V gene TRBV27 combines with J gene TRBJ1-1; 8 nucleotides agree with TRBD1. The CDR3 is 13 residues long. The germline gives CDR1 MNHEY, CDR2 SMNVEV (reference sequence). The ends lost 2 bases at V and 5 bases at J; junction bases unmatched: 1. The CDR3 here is CASSLRTGTEAFF. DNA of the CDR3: TGTGCCAGCAGTTTAAGGACAGGGACTGAAGCTTTCTTT.

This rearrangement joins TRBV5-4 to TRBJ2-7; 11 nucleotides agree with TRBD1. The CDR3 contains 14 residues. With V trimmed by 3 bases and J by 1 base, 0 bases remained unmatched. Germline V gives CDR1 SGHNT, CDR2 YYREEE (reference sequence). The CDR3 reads CASSWDRGSYEQYF. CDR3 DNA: TGTGCCAGCAGCTGGGACAGGGGGTCCTACGAGCAGTACTTC. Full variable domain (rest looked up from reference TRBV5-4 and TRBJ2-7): ETGVTQSPTHLIKTRGQQVTLRCSSQSGHNTVSWYQQALGQGPQFIFQYYREEENGRGNFPPRFSGLQFPNYSSELNVNALELDDSALYLCASSWDRGSYEQYFGPGTRLTVT.

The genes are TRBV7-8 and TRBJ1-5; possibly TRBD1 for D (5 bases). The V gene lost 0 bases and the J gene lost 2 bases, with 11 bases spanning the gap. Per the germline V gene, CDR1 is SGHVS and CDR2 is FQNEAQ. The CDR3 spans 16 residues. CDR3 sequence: CASSLAGGRGNQPQHF. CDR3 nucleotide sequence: TGTGCCAGCAGCTTAGCGGGGGGTAGGGGCAATCAGCCCCAGCATTTT.

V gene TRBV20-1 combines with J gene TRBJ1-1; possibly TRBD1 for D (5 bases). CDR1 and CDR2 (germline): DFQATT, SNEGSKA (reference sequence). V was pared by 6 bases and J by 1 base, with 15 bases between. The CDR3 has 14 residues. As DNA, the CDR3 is TGCAGTGCCAGACGGGACGCCTCGAACACTGAAGCTTTCTTT. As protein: CSARRDASNTEAFF.

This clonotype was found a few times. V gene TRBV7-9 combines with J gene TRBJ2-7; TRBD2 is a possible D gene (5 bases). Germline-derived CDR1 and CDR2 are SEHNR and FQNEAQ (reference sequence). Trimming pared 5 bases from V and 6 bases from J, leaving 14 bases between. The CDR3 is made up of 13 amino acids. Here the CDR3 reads CASSPSGGPEQYF. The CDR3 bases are TGTGCCAGCAGCCCAAGCGGAGGCCCCGAGCAGTACTTC.

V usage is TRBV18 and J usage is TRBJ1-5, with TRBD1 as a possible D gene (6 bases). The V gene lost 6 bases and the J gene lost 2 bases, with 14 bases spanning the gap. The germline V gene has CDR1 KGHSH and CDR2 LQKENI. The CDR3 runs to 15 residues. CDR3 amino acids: CASSPGGPGNQPQHF. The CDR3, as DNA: TGTGCCAGCTCGCCTGGGGGGCCGGGCAATCAGCCCCAGCATTTT.

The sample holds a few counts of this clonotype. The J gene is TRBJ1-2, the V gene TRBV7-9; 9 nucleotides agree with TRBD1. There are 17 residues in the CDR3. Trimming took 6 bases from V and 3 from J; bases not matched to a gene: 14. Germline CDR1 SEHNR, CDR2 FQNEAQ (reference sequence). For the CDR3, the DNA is TGTGCCAGCAGGAATTCCGGGACAGGGAAAGACTACTATGGCTACACCTTC. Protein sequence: CASRNSGTGKDYYGYTF.

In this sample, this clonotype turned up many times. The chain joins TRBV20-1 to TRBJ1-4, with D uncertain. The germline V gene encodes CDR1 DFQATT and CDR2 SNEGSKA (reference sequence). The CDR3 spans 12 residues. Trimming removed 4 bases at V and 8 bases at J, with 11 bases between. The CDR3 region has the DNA TGCAGTGCTACTACCTTTGGGGAAAAACTGTTTTTT. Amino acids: CSATTFGEKLFF.

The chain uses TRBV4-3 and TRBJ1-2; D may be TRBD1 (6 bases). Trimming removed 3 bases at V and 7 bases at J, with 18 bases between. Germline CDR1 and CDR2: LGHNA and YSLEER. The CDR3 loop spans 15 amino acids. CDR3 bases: TGCGCCAGCAGCCACTCCGGACAGCGGAGAGGTGGCTACACCTTC. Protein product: CASSHSGQRRGGYTF.

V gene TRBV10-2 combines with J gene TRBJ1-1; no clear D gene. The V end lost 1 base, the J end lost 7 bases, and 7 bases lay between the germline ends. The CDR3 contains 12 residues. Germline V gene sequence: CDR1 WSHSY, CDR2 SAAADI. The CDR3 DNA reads TGCGCCAGCAGTGAGTTGGCCAGTGAAGCTTTCTTT. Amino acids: CASSELASEAFF.

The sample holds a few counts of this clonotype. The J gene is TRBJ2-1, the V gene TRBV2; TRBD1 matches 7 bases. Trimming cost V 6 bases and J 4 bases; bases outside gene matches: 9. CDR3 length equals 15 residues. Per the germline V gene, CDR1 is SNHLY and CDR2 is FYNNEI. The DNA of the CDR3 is TGTGCCAGCAGGGAACAGGGGACGACATACAATGAGCAGTTCTTC. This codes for CASREQGTTYNEQFF.

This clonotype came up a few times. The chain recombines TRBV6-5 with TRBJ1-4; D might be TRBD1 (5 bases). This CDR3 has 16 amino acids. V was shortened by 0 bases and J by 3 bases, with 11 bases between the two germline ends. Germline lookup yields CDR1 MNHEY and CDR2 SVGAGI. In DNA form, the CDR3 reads TGTGCCAGCAGTTACTCGAAGGGGACGGCTAATGAAAAACTGTTTTTT. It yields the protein CASSYSKGTANEKLFF.

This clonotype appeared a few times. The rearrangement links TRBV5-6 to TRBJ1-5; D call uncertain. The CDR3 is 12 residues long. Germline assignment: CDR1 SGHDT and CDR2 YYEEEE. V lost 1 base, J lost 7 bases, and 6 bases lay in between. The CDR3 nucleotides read TGTGCCAGCAGCTTGTTCGGCCAGCCCCAGCATTTT. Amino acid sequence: CASSLFGQPQHF.

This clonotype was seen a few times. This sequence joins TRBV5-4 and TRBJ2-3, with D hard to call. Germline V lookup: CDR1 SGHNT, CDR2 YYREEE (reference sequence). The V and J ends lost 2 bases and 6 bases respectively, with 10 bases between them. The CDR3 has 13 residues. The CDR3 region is CASSLGVRDTQYF. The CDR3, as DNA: TGTGCCAGCAGCTTAGGAGTACGCGATACGCAGTATTTT.

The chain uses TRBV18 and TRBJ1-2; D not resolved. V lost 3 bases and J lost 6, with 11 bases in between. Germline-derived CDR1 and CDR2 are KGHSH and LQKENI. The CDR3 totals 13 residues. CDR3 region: CASSPDKKDGYTF. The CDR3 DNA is TGTGCCAGCTCACCCGACAAAAAGGATGGCTACACCTTC.

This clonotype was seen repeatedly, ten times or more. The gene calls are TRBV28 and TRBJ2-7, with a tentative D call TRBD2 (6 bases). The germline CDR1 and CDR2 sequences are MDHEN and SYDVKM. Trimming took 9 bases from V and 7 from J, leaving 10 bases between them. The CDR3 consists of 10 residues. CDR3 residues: CASGRWEQYF. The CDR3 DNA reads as TGTGCCAGTGGGAGGTGGGAGCAGTACTTC.

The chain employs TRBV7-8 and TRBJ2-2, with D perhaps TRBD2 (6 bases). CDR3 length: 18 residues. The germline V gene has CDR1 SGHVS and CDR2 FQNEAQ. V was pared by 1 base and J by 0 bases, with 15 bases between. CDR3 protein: CASSLEVPRRANTGELFF. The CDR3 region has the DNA TGTGCCAGCAGCTTAGAAGTTCCGCGGAGGGCGAACACCGGGGAGCTGTTTTTT.

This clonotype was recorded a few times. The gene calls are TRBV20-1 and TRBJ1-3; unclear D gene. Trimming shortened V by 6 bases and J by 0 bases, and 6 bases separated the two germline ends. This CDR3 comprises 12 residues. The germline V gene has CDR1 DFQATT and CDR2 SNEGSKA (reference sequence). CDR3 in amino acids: CSARNSGNTIYF. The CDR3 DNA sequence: TGCAGTGCCAGAAACTCTGGAAACACCATATATTTT.

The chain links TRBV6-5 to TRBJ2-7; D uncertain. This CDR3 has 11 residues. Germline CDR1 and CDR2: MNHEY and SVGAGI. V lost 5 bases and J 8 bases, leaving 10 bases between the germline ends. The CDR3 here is CASSDFVKQYF. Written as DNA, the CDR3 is TGTGCCAGCAGTGACTTTGTCAAGCAGTACTTC.

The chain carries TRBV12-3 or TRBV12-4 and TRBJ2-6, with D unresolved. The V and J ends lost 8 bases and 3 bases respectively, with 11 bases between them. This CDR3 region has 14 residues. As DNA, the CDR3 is TGTGCCAGCGGTAGGGCAGTTGGGGCCAACGTCCTGACTTTC. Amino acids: CASGRAVGANVLTF.

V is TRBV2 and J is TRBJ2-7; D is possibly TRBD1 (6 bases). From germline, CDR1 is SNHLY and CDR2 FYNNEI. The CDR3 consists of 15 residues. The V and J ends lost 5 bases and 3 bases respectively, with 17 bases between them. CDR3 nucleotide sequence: TGTGCCAGCAGTTACGACCGGGACACCAACTACGAGCAGTACTTC. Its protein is CASSYDRDTNYEQYF.

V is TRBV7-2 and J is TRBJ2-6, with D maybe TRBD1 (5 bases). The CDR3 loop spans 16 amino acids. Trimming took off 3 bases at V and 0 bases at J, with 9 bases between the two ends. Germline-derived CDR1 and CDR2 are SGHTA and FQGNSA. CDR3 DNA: TGTGCCAGCAGCTTGGACGGACACTCTGGGGCCAACGTCCTGACTTTC. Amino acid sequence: CASSLDGHSGANVLTF.